This paragraph covers one T cell receptor beta chain sequence. The antigen it binds to is not known. No per-base quality is available; no much larger clone lies one base away. The data are from a study of blood T cell repertoires in COVID-19 (dated by TCRdb to the early 2020s). Regarding the complete study: Collaborator samples came from the United States, Italy and Spain and covered acute and convalescent phases of COVID-19. The prospective study material was composed of cDNA or gDNA derived from T cells, B-cell-depleted T cells, or PBMCs. The dataset comprised deeply sampled blood TCRbeta repertoires from subjects exposed to, actively infected with, or recovered from COVID-19. The repertoires were released in a freely available public database intended as a resource for research on the immune response to SARS-CoV-2. Samples were obtained from the ongoing ImmuneRACE study (first 160 participants) and from roughly 1,300 subjects provided by 6 global collaborators. A de-identified subject ID, COVID-19 status, age in years and sex were almost always included in the sample metadata. Where available, HLA class I and class II types were taken from metadata supplied by the sample provider and were not determined by assay-based typing.

The immunoSEQ Assay, a bias-controlled multiplex PCR, was used to amplify TCRbeta CDR3 regions from genomic DNA. On the authors' methods: The number of nucleated cells in each sample was estimated by amplification of reference gene primers within the assay. To quantify the absolute abundance of each unique TCRbeta CDR3 rearrangement, sequence reads were collapsed and filtered. For each sample, productive Simpson clonality was calculated as the square root of Simpson's diversity index over productive rearrangements. TCRdb holds this immuneACCESS table with in-frame rearrangements only. Some clones are missing; in checked studies, unresolved V genes explain under half, and the rest has no known cause. V, J and clone size reflect that table, while D and trimming were determined from the DNA. Here the sample has more than 300,000 clones; 85% to 95% occur a single time. Of the sample, about 4% falls within the top ten clones.

Broader findings and caveats from the paper: The amount of clinical and demographic metadata varied by source and participant and was provided uncurated.

Participants in the prospective study were aged about 18 to 95 years, lived in 24 United States geographic areas, and enrolled through a virtual design. To assign participants to cohorts, the prospective study relied on clinical history that participants themselves reported in a screening survey and a study questionnaire. Exposed participants had been in contact with someone with a PCR-confirmed or clinician-diagnosed COVID-19 case within 2 weeks of study entry. In the prospective study, mobile phlebotomists collected whole blood, serum and a nasopharyngeal or oropharyngeal swab from each participant. Over an approximately 2-month period, participants in the prospective study had the option of providing additional blood draws and questionnaires. Blood samples from the prospective study were shipped frozen or at room temperature prior to DNA extraction. The receptor comes from a woman younger than 45 who had been exposed to COVID-19. Sequenced input: PBMCs or T cells enriched from blood (not recorded which).

The CDR3 protein: CASSSAGGFHEQYF. The base sequence is TGTGCCAGCAGCTCCGCAGGGGGCTTCCACGAGCAGTACTTC. In this chain, TRBV9 is recombined with TRBJ2-7, with 8 central nucleotides matching TRBD1. In the germline V gene, CDR1 corresponds to SGDLS and CDR2 to YYNGEE. The CDR3 contains 14 residues, cysteine and phenylalanine counted. Only CDR3 DNA is held: 42 bases, read in frame from base 1. V is cut back by 4 bases and J by 5 bases, with 8 bases in the junction unmatched.